This TCR beta chain was recorded in a study of T cell responses to AZD1222 COVID-19 vaccine (dated by TCRdb to the early 2020s). Background on the whole study: AZD1222 recipients with second doses at about 4 weeks or about 12 weeks were pooled, because spike-specific TCR depth and breadth did not differ between schedules. Enrollment into the trials was organized by age into subgroups of 18-55, 56-69 and 70-plus years, and those subgroups contained roughly 150, 30 and 60 TCR-sequenced participants, respectively. A total of more than 230 trial participants underwent TCR sequencing, of whom some 210 received two doses of AZD1222 and roughly 25 received two doses of the MenACWY control vaccine.

As to this clone: This clone's antigen is unknown. No base quality values were provided; no much bigger clone lies one nucleotide off.

The full study reports these points: No day 14 peak-response samples were available, so repertoires were characterized only after the peak T cell response. Reportedly, close to half of the unique spike-specific TCRs recognized epitopes lying outside the regions that are mutated in the B.1.351 and B.1.1.7 variants. A significant rise in spike-specific TCR breadth and depth was observed after two AZD1222 doses relative to day 0 and relative to MenACWY recipients. Vaccine-associated CD4 TCRs spanned the whole spike protein, with dominant responses in regions 160-218 and 743-854. Conclusions about previously exposed vaccinees are limited because only five to seven AZD1222 recipients were SARS-CoV-2 seropositive at baseline. Participants were mostly white British, with more females than males. The authors suggested clonal diversity may have been underestimated. The 56-69-year group was small, and its depth increase did not reach significance, likely because of low power.

Sample time point, as interpreted from the label and publication: baseline before first vaccination. Samples from vaccinated people were obtained from the UK trials COV001 and COV002, which included a single-blind randomized controlled phase 2/3 trial of AZD1222 (ChAdOx1 nCoV-19) in healthy adults. Trial participant PBMC samples were collected at day 0 and day 28 after the second dose for TCRbeta chain sequencing. V is clipped by 4 bases and J by 0 bases, and the sequence between their germline boundaries is 13 bases long. CDR1 and CDR2, per the germline V gene (reference sequence), are MNHNY and SVGAGI. The CDR3 holds 16 amino acids from the cysteine to the phenylalanine. Only the CDR3 portion is preserved as DNA: 48 bases, with reading frame beginning at the first base. The CDR3 regions of human TCRbeta chains were analyzed by immunosequencing. In the source study's methods: TCRs in the repertoires were compared against a reference library of SARS-CoV-2-specific TCRs that had been generated with the MIRA antigen-specificity platform. Breadth meant the fraction of unique TCRs that were SARS-CoV-2-associated, whereas depth meant the fraction of total T cells that were SARS-CoV-2-associated. Using the MIRA data, every spike-specific TCR was mapped to the spike region that the TCR reacted to and assigned to either a CD4 or a CD8 class. Log10-transformed breadth and depth values were compared by one-way ANOVA with Sidak's multiple comparisons tests. Not all clones reach the TCRdb copy of this immuneACCESS table, which keeps in-frame sequences only. Checked studies attribute under half of the gap to unresolved V genes and leave the rest unexplained. D and trimming were read from the DNA, whereas the V and J calls and clone size are those reported in that table. The sample table lists under 70,000 clones, about 90% of them with a count of one. Together, the top ten hold 14% to 15% of the sample.

The chain is encoded by TRBV6-6 joined to TRBJ1-5; TRBD1 is a weak D gene call, 6 bases matching. The specimen was peripheral blood, collected on day 0 of AZD1222 vaccination. The TCR comes from an adult in good health. The DNA reads as follows: TGTGCCAGCAGTTCGGAGACAGGATATAGCAATCAGCCCCAGCATTTT. Its protein reads: CASSSETGYSNQPQHF.